This T cell receptor (beta chain) was recorded in a study of blood T cell repertoires in COVID-19. Using immunoSEQ multiplex PCR, the repertoire was profiled, and TCRdb retains in-frame clones only, with some absent. Of about 190,000 clones in the sample, roughly 80% are singletons; the top ten hold roughly 3.2%. The clonotype comes from a woman between 25 and 40 years old who had recovered from COVID-19. Specimen: PBMCs or T cells enriched from blood (not recorded which).

The CDR3 bases are TGCGCCAGCAGCTCCGGACAGGGGTCCTACGAGCAGTACGTC. This translates into CASSSGQGSYEQYV. The V and J genes are TRBV5-1 and TRBJ2-7; 9 nucleotides align to TRBD1. The CDR3 has 14 residues. Germline trimming cut 3 bases from V and 1 base from J; bases unmatched to any gene: 2. Germline V gene lookup returns CDR1 SGHRS and CDR2 YFSETQ.